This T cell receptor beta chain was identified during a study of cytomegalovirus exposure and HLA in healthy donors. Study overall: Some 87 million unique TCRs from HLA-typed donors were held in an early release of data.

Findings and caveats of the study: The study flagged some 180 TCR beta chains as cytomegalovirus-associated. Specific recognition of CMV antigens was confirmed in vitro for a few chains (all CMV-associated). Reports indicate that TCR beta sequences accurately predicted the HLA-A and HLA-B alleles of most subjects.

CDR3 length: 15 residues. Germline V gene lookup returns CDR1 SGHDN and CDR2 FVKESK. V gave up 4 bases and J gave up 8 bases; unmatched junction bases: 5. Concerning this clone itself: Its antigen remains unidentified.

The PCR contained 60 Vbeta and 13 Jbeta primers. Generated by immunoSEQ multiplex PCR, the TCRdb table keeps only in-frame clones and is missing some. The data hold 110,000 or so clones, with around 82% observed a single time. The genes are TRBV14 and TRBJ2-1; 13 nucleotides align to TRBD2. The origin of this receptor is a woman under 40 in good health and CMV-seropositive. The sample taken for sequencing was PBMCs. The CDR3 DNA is TGTGCCAGCAGCCGGACTAGCGGGAGTGGTGATGAGCAGTTCTTC. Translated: CASSRTSGSGDEQFF. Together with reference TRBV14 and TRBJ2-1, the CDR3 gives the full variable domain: EAGVTQFPSHSVIEKGQTVTLRCDPISGHDNLYWYRRVMGKEIKFLLHFVKESKQDESGMPNNRFLAERTGGTYSTLKVQPAELEDSGVYFCASSRTSGSGDEQFFGPGTRLTVL.